These T cell receptor beta chains were read from a single sample in a study of Graves' ophthalmopathy and Graves' hyperthyroidism. TCRdb reprocessed the multiplex PCR reads with MiXCR, giving one entry per CDR3 protein. The profile shows some 1.1 million distinct CDR3 sequences, 35% to 40% of them singletons. Sequencing was done on a sample of peripheral blood or thyroid tissue (not recorded which). These receptors all stem from an adult man with Graves' hyperthyroidism. The CDR3 runs from the conserved cysteine through the conserved F or W. D genes are given only for firm matches. Some rows have no size entry. The others give once, few or many, or a class for an expanded clone.

length	D	V	J	size	DNA	CDR3
13	TRBD2	TRBV10-3	TRBJ2-7	.	TGTGCCATCAGACTAGCGGGAACCTACGAGCAGTACTTC	CAIRLAGTYEQYF
18	.	TRBV6-1	TRBJ1-6	once	TGTGCCAGCAGTTACTCGGGGGACACAGGCGGATCCAATTCACCCCTCCACTTT	CASSYSGDTGGSNSPLHF
13	.	TRBV6-6	TRBJ1-2	.	TGTGCCAGCAGTTCCTCCTTAAACACTGGCTACACCTTC	CASSSSLNTGYTF
15	.	TRBV12-3/TRBV12-4	TRBJ1-6	many	TGTGCCAGCAGATACGGTCCAAATCCTGTTTCACCCCTCCACTTT	CASRYGPNPVSPLHF
16	.	TRBV19	TRBJ1-5	many	TGTGCCAGTAGTGCCGACCTGGACGGAAATTATCAGCCCCAGCATTTT	CASSADLDGNYQPQHF
16	TRBD1	TRBV19	TRBJ1-1	many	TGTGCCAGTAGTCCGAATGGACAGGGGTTCGACACTGAAGCTTTCTTT	CASSPNGQGFDTEAFF
14	TRBD1	TRBV24-1	TRBJ2-3	.	TGTGCCACCCTGGGACAGGGGGCGGCAGATACGCAGTATTTT	CATLGQGAADTQYF
13	.	TRBV2	TRBJ2-5	few	TGTGCCAGCAGTGAAGCGTCCGCCCAGGGCCAGTACTTC	CASSEASAQGQYF
14	.	TRBV9	TRBJ2-7	.	TGTGCCAGCAGCCAAGCTGGGGTTATCTACGAGCAGTACTTC	CASSQAGVIYEQYF
14	.	TRBV19	TRBJ1-4	.	TGTGCCTCCAAGAGAGGGCAGCCGCATGAAAAACTGTTTTTT	CASKRGQPHEKLFF
15	TRBD1	TRBV19	TRBJ1-5	.	TGTGCCAGTAGTGTCGGACAGGGCTGGAATCAGCCCCAGCATTTT	CASSVGQGWNQPQHF
16	.	TRBV4-3	TRBJ2-6	.	TGCGCCAGCAGCCAAGATGGAGGGACTGGGGCCAACGTCCTGACTTTC	CASSQDGGTGANVLTF
15	.	TRBV6-1	TRBJ2-7	few	TGTGCCAGCAGCTCACAAAACCTGAATACCTACGAGCAGTACTTC	CASSSQNLNTYEQYF
16	.	TRBV18	TRBJ1-6	few	TGTGCCAGCTCACCATCGACAGCCTCGCTTAATTCACCCCTCCACTTT	CASSPSTASLNSPLHF
16	.	TRBV29-1	TRBJ1-2	once	TGCAGTTTAGAAATCCCAACTGGGCCGACTAACTATGGCTACACCTTC	CSLEIPTGPTNYGYTF
16	TRBD2	TRBV29-1	TRBJ2-2	many	TGCAGCGTTGATGGGACTAGCGGGAGGGCCGGCGGGGAGCTGTTTTTT	CSVDGTSGRAGGELFF
12	.	TRBV5-6	TRBJ1-1	many	TGTGCCAGCAGCACTATCCCCACTGAAGCTTTCTTT	CASSTIPTEAFF
16	.	TRBV15	TRBJ1-5	.	TGTGCCACCAGCAGACTACCGCAGGGGAGCAATCAGCCCCAGCATTTT	CATSRLPQGSNQPQHF
16	.	TRBV7-2	TRBJ2-7	many	TGTGCCAGCAGTAGGGACACCTTGGGCCCTACCTACGAGCAGTACTTC	CASSRDTLGPTYEQYF
18	TRBD2	TRBV7-7	TRBJ2-2	.	TGTGCCAGCAGCCTAGTAGGGCGTTGGGGGGGGGACACCGGGGAGCTGTTTTTT	CASSLVGRWGGDTGELFF
14	TRBD1	TRBV10-3	TRBJ1-1	many	TGTGCCGCCACAGGGGGTTTCGGGTCCCCTGAAGCTTTCTTT	CAATGGFGSPEAFF
15	.	TRBV7-2	TRBJ1-2	many	TGTGCCAGCAGCCCCACGACGGTAGCCGTAGGAGGCTACACCTTC	CASSPTTVAVGGYTF
15	.	TRBV13	TRBJ1-2	many	TGTGCCAGCAGCCCAACTATGGGGTCTAACTATGGCTACACCTTC	CASSPTMGSNYGYTF
12	TRBD1	TRBV10-2	TRBJ1-6	.	TGCGCCACCGGACAGGGACATTCACCCCTCCACTTT	CATGQGHSPLHF
16	.	TRBV20-1	TRBJ2-7	few	TGCAGTGCTAGCTCAAGGGGGTCCGATGTGCTAGGCGAGCAGTACTTC	CSASSRGSDVLGEQYF
13	TRBD2	TRBV2	TRBJ2-1	.	TGTGCCAGCAAAGCGGGAGGTAACAATGAGCAGTTCTTC	CASKAGGNNEQFF
12	TRBD1	TRBV12-3/TRBV12-4	TRBJ2-7	.	TGTGCCAGCAGTTCAGGGGGCCGGGGGCAGTACTTC	CASSSGGRGQYF
15	.	TRBV11-2	TRBJ1-1	many	TGTGCCAGCAGCTTAGGCGGCAGGGGTATAGTGGAAGCTTTCTTT	CASSLGGRGIVEAFF
13	.	TRBV7-9	TRBJ1-2	.	TGTGCCAGCAGCCCAACGGGATCGAGCGGCTACACCTTC	CASSPTGSSGYTF
14	.	TRBV5-1	TRBJ1-1	many	TGTGCCAGCAGCCCCACGGGGGGAGGCACTGAAGCTTTCTTT	CASSPTGGGTEAFF
16	TRBD1	TRBV5-6	TRBJ1-3	.	TGTGCCAGCAGCTTGGAGACAGGGTGGTCTGGAAACACCATATATTTT	CASSLETGWSGNTIYF
14	.	TRBV6-1	TRBJ1-2	.	TGTGCCAGCAGTGAAGGAGCCGGGACGGGCGGCTACACCTTC	CASSEGAGTGGYTF
15	.	TRBV6-5	TRBJ1-3	many	TGTGCCAGCAGTTACTCGGGGGGGACTGGAAACACCATATATTTT	CASSYSGGTGNTIYF
13	.	TRBV2	TRBJ1-5	many	TGTGCCAGCAGTACAGAGTCATCGGTAACCCAGCATTTT	CASSTESSVTQHF
13	TRBD2	TRBV29-1	TRBJ2-7	.	TGCAGCGTTGAACTAGCGGTCGGCTACGAGCAGTACTTC	CSVELAVGYEQYF
13	.	TRBV6-5	TRBJ2-5	many	TGTGCCAGCAGTTATGGGGGGAAAGAGACCCAGTACTTC	CASSYGGKETQYF
15	.	TRBV10-2	TRBJ2-7	few	TGCGCCAGCAGTGACTCCAGGGGGGAGTCCTACGAGCAGTACTTC	CASSDSRGESYEQYF
18	TRBD1	TRBV6-2/TRBV6-3	TRBJ1-5	many	TGTGCCAGCAACTTAGGTCTGGCAGGGGGCCGGTTGGGACAGCCCCAGCATTTT	CASNLGLAGGRLGQPQHF
15	.	TRBV10-2	TRBJ1-6	.	TGCGCCAGCAGGATCGGAGGGGACACGAATTCACCCCTCCACTTT	CASRIGGDTNSPLHF
18	.	TRBV13	TRBJ2-6	many	TGTGCCAGCAGCATCCGGACAGCGATTTATTCTGGGGCCAACGTCCTGACTTTC	CASSIRTAIYSGANVLTF
13	.	TRBV15	TRBJ1-1	.	TGTGCCACCAGCCTAGAGGGCTGGACTGAAGCTTTCTTT	CATSLEGWTEAFF
17	.	TRBV7-2	TRBJ1-1	.	TGTGCCAGCAGCCAAAACCCCGGGACACCAAAGAACACTGAAGCTTTCTTT	CASSQNPGTPKNTEAFF